There are many counts of the clone carrying this T cell receptor (beta chain). The sample belongs to a study of T cells in Graves' hyperthyroidism and ophthalmopathy. V dropped 7 bases and J dropped 1; count of bases not matched to a gene: 4. The V gene's germline CDR1 is SNHLY and CDR2 FYNNEI. The CDR3 runs to 15 residues. Regions amplified from RNA transcripts were the TCR beta CDR3 regions. A first-round RT-PCR of the TCR CDR3 used the HTBI primer set. One entry per CDR3 protein results from TCRdb running MiXCR on the multiplex PCR reads. The sample shows 450,000 to 700,000 distinct CDR3 sequences, just over 45% of them seen only once.

This clonotype originated in an adult woman with Graves' disease, either hyperthyroidism or ophthalmopathy (not recorded which). Sequences were obtained from peripheral blood or thyroid tissue (not recorded which). This chain uses TRBV2 with TRBJ1-6; 7 bases fit TRBD1. The DNA for the CDR3 is TGTGCCAGCATAGAGGGGGCGTCCTATAATTCACCCCTCCACTTT. It encodes CASIEGASYNSPLHF.